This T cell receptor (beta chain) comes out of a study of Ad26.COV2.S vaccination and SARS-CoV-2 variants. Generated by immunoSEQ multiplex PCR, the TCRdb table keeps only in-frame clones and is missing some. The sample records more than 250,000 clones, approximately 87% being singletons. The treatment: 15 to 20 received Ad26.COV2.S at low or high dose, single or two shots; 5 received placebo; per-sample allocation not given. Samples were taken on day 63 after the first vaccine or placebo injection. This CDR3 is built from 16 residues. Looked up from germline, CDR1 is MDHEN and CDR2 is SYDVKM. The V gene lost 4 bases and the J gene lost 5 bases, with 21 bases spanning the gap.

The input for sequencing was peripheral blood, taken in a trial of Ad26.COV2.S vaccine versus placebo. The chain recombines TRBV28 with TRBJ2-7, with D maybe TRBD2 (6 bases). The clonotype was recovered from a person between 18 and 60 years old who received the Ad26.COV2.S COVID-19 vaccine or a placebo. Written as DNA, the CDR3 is TGTGCCAGCAGTTATCCCCTAGGAGGGATTGCCCACGAGCAGTACTTC. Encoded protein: CASSYPLGGIAHEQYF.